Described below is a single T cell receptor (beta chain) sequence and its context. Its matching antigen is unknown. The data are from a study of vaccination effects on CD4 cells after COVID-19. After expansion with viral peptide pools in the ViraFEST assay, antigen-specific CD4+ T cells were sequenced. At the end of about 10 days of culture, CD4+ T cells were isolated. The person's infection with SARS-CoV-2, confirmed by PCR, took place between March and December 2020. Germline lookup yields CDR1 ENHRY and CDR2 SYGVKD. V was clipped by 0 bases and J by 0 bases; unmatched bases: 5. This CDR3 is 18 amino acids long. TCRdb's table, derived via immunoSEQ multiplex PCR, lists solely in-frame clones and lacks some. The sample has around 30,000 clones, roughly two thirds seen once; the top ten hold 18%.

The gene calls are TRBV10-3 and TRBJ2-1; 10 bases fit TRBD2. The sequence was obtained from a human donor who had a prior SARS-CoV-2 infection. Here the sequenced sample was CD4+ T cells from PBMCs cultured with SARS-CoV-2 spike peptides, taken before COVID-19 vaccination. DNA for the CDR3: TGTGCCATCAGTGAGTCGACTAGCGGGTTACTCTCCTACAATGAGCAGTTCTTC. This sequence encodes CAISESTSGLLSYNEQFF.